What follows are 8 T cell receptor beta chains derived from one specimen sequenced in a study of metastatic and nonmetastatic thyroid tumors (dated by TCRdb to about 2020). The library came from PCR. Sequencing used an Illumina HiSeq 4000. The raw public reads went through TCRdb reprocessing: fastp at Q25, MiXCR clone calling, in-frame beta chains kept. Recorded for this sample are 35,000 to 45,000 clones; roughly 20% of them occurred a single time. Together, the top ten hold about 16% of the sample. Before undergoing thyroid surgery, none of the patients had been given any kind of treatment. The material sequenced was blood. The receptors here all came from a female donor with papillary thyroid cancer or a benign thyroid nodule (not recorded which). Some clones in this sample may be carry-over from other donors' samples.

This chain connects TRBV3-1 to TRBJ2-7; D gene ambiguous. Germline V gene data show CDR1 as LGHDT and CDR2 as YNNKEL (reference sequence). V lost 3 bases to trimming and J lost 4 bases, with 7 bases between them. The CDR3 totals 12 residues. CDR3 loop: CASSQSRYEQYF. In DNA form, the CDR3 reads TGTGCCAGCAGCCAGAGTAGGTACGAGCAGTACTTC.

This clone has at least ten counts. The chain combines TRBV18 with TRBJ2-1, with 11 bases aligning to TRBD2. This CDR3 region has 16 residues. V shed 4 bases, J shed 7 bases, and the junction held 9 bases outside the gene matches. Germline CDR1 is KGHSH and CDR2 is LQKENI. Written as DNA, the CDR3 is TGTGCCAGCTCACGCTTAGCGGGAGGGCCGGGAAATGAGCAGTTCTTC. This encodes CASSRLAGGPGNEQFF.

This clone has a handful of counts. A single base separates this from a much larger clone, so it may be a read error. The chain has TRBV5-1 and TRBJ2-5; TRBD1 agrees at 7 bases. Germline V lookup: CDR1 SGHRS, CDR2 YFSETQ. The CDR3 consists of 12 residues. The CDR3 sequence is CASRLDRETQYF. CDR3 bases: TGCGCCAGCAGATTGGACAGGGAGACCCAGTACTTC.

This clone was detected ten times or more. Given a much more abundant clone one base away, this may be a read error. This chain connects TRBV6-1 to TRBJ2-7; TRBD2 is a possible D gene (6 bases). Germline-derived CDR1 and CDR2 are MNHNS and SASEGT. Trimming shortened V by 7 bases and J by 0 bases, and 10 bases separated the two germline ends. This CDR3 contains 13 residues. CDR3 nucleotide sequence: TGTGCCAGCATCCTGGGAGGCTCCTACGAGCAGTACTTC. Protein: CASILGGSYEQYF.

Ten or more counts support this clone. The chain recombines TRBV20-1 with TRBJ1-2, with no clear D. V lost 6 bases and J 8 bases, leaving 13 bases between the germline ends. The CDR3 loop spans 11 amino acids. Germline lookup yields CDR1 DFQATT and CDR2 SNEGSKA (reference sequence). The CDR3, as DNA: TGCAGTGCAATCGGCTCGAGGGGCTACACCTTC. It is translated as CSAIGSRGYTF.

This clone appeared many times. The J gene is TRBJ1-2, the V gene TRBV5-4; tentatively, D is TRBD1 (6 bases). Trimming took 5 bases from V and 8 from J, leaving 19 bases between them. The CDR3 spans 14 residues. Germline-derived CDR1 and CDR2 are SGHNT and YYREEE (reference sequence). The CDR3 region has the DNA TGTGCCAGCAGAACCGGGGGGGGGCCGGTAGGCTACACCTTC. This sequence encodes CASRTGGGPVGYTF.

This clone has at least ten counts. The chain has TRBV7-9 and TRBJ2-1; unclear D gene. Germline CDR1 reads SEHNR; CDR2 reads FQNEAQ (reference sequence). With 2 bases removed from V and 9 bases from J, the gap between germline ends came to 5 bases. The CDR3 consists of 11 residues. DNA of the CDR3: TGTGCCAGCAGCTTATTTGTTGAGCAGTTCTTC. Protein product: CASSLFVEQFF.

The chain employs TRBV5-1 and TRBJ2-7; 11 bases match TRBD2. Germline-derived CDR1 and CDR2 are SGHRS and YFSETQ. V dropped 6 bases and J dropped 2; count of bases not matched to a gene: 10. The CDR3 sequence is 16 residues long. Written as DNA, the CDR3 is TGCGCCAGCAAGGTTTCGTTAGCGGGAGGGACCTACGAGCAGTACTTC. Translated, it gives CASKVSLAGGTYEQYF.